This TCR beta chain came from a study of control samples from healthy donors and cancer patients. J lost 5 bases, V lost 7 bases, and 9 bases had no gene match. The CDR3 runs 14 residues. Germline V CDR1 and CDR2: MNHEY, SVGAGI. The table came from immunoSEQ multiplex PCR; TCRdb's copy has only in-frame clones and leaves some out. The repertoire holds under 95,000 clones, with approximately 90% as singletons. The chain has TRBV6-5 and TRBJ2-7, with 9 nucleotides matching TRBD1. Sequencing was performed on blood. The sequence was obtained from a woman aged 25 to 39 in good health. In DNA form, the CDR3 reads TGTGCCAGCAATCACCGGGACAGGGTACACGAGCAGTACTTC. This gives the protein CASNHRDRVHEQYF.